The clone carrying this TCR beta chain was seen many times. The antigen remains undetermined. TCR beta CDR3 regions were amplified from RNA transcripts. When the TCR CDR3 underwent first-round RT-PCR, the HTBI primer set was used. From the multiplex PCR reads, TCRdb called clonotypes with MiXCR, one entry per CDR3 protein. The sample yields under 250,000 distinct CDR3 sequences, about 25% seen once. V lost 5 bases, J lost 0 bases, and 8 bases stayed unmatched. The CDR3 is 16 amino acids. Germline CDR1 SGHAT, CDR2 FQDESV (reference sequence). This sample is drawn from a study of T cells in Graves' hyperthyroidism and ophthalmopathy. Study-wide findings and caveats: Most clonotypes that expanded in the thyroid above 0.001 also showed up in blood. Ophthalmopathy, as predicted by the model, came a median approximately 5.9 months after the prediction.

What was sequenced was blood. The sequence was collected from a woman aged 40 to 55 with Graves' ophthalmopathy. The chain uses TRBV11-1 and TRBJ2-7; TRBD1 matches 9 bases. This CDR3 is CASSPWTGAGSYEQYF. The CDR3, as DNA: TGTGCCAGCAGCCCTTGGACAGGGGCGGGCTCCTACGAGCAGTACTTC.